The present TCR beta chain was sequenced within a study of T cell responses to AZD1222 COVID-19 vaccine. Whether given at about 4 or about 12 weeks, second doses were pooled. V dropped 0 bases and J dropped 4 bases, with 16 bases sitting between them. The CDR3 spans 18 residues. Germline-derived CDR1 and CDR2 are MGHRA and YSYEKL. Generated by immunoSEQ multiplex PCR, the TCRdb table keeps only in-frame clones and is missing some. The data show approximately 50,000 clones, around nine tenths seen once. The sample was peripheral blood, taken 28 days after the second AZD1222 dose. The TCR sequence derives from an adult who received the AZD1222 COVID-19 vaccine. This sequence joins TRBV4-1 and TRBJ1-6; tentative D call: TRBD1 (6 bases). The DNA of the CDR3 is TGCGCCAGCAGCCAAGAGGGGCAGGGGCCATCATATAATTCACCCCTCCACTTT. This sequence encodes CASSQEGQGPSYNSPLHF.